This entry features one T cell receptor (beta chain) sequence. TCRdb re-analysed the reads in MiXCR, keeping a single row per CDR3 protein. The data show about 530,000 distinct CDR3 sequences, less than 30% seen once. This sample is drawn from a study of T cell repertoires in cytomegalovirus infection. This CDR3 has 16 residues. J gave up 5 bases and V 2 bases, and 6 bases lay outside the gene matches. CDR1 MDHEN and CDR2 SYDVKM come from the germline V gene. Sequencing used PBMCs. J is TRBJ1-5 and V is TRBV28; TRBD1 aligns across 10 bases. The clonotype originates from a human donor in good health (CMV status not recorded). Some clones in this sample may be carry-over from other donors' samples. In DNA form, the CDR3 reads TGTGCCAGCAGTTTACGGACAGGGGGTCGGTATCAGCCCCAGCATTTT. Its translation is CASSLRTGGRYQPQHF.